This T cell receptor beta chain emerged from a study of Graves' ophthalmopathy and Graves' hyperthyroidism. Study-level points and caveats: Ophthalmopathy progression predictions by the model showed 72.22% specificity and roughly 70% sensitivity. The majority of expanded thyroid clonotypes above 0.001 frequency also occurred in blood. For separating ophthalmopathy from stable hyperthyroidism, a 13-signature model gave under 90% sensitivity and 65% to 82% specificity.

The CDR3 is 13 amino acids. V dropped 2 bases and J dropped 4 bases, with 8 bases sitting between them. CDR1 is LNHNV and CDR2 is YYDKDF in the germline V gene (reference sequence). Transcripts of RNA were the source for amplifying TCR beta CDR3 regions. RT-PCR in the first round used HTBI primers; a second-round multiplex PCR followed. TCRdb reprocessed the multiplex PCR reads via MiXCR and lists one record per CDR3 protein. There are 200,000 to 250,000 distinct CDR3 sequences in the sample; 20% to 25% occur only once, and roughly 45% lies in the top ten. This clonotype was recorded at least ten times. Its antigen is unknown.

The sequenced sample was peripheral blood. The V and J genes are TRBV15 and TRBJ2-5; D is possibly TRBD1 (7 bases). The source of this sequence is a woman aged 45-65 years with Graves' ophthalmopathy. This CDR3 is CATSRQGGETQYF. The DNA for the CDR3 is TGTGCCACCAGCAGACAGGGGGGAGAGACCCAGTACTTC.